The clone carrying this T cell receptor beta chain was counted ten times or more. J gave up 2 bases and V 1 base, and 4 bases lay outside the gene matches. The V gene's germline CDR1 is SGHTA and CDR2 FQGNSA. The CDR3 extends over 15 amino acids. An absence of ophthalmopathy progression within 18 months meant stable Graves' hyperthyroidism. These data come from a study of T cells in Graves' hyperthyroidism and ophthalmopathy. Regions amplified from RNA transcripts were the TCR beta CDR3 regions. Using the HTBI primer set, a first-round RT-PCR was run on the TCR CDR3. TCRdb processed the multiplex PCR reads anew with MiXCR; each CDR3 protein has one entry. There are approximately 410,000 distinct CDR3 sequences in the sample; roughly 13% occur only once, and approximately 5.3% lies in the top ten.

The TCR originated in a woman aged 18-30 years with Graves' hyperthyroidism. Sequenced material: blood. This chain uses TRBV7-2 with TRBJ1-2; 7 bases agree with TRBD1. This chain's CDR3 is CASSLVPGQNYGYTF. CDR3 coding DNA: TGTGCCAGCAGCTTAGTGCCGGGACAGAACTATGGCTACACCTTC.